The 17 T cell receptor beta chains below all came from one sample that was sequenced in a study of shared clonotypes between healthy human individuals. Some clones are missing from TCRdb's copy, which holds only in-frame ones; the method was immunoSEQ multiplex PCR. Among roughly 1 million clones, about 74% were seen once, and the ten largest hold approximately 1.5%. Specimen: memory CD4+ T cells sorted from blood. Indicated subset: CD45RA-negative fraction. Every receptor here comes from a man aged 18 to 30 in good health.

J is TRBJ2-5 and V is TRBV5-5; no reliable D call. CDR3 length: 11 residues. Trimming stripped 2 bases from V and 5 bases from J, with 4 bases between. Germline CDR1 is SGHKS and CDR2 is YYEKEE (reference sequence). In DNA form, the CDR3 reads TGTGCCAGCAGCTTATTGGAGACCCAGTACTTC. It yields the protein CASSLLETQYF.

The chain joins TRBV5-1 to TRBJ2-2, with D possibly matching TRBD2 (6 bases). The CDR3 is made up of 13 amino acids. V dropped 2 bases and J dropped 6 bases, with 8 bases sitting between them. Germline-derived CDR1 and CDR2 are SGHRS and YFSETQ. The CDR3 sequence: CASSFGGPGELFF. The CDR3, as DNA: TGCGCCAGCAGCTTTGGAGGGCCCGGGGAGCTGTTTTTT.

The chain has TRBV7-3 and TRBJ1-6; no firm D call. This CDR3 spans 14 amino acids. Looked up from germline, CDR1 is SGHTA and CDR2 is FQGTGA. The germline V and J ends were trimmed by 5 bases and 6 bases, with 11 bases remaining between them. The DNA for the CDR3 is TGTGCCAGCAGCCCAACACACCCTAATTCACCCCTCCACTTT. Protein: CASSPTHPNSPLHF. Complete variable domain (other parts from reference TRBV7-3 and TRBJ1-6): GAGVSQTPSNKVTEKGKYVELRCDPISGHTALYWYRQSLGQGPEFLIYFQGTGAADDSGLPNDRFFAVRPEGSVSTLKIQRTERGDSAVYLCASSPTHPNSPLHFGNGTRLTVT.

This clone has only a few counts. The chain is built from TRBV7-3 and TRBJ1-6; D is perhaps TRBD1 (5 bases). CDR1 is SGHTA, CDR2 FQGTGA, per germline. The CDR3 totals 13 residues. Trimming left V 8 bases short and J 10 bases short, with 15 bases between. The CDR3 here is CASGVGGGSPLHF. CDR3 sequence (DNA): TGTGCCAGCGGCGTGGGGGGTGGATCACCCCTCCACTTT.

CDR3 in DNA: TGTGCCAGCGGACCCCTGGCTCAGGAAGATACGCAGTATTTT. It translates to CASGPLAQEDTQYF. The chain links TRBV19 to TRBJ2-3; D remains ambiguous. This CDR3 is 14 amino acids long. Per germline, CDR1 LNHDA and CDR2 SQIVND (reference sequence). The V gene lost 9 bases and the J gene lost 5 bases, with 18 bases spanning the gap. The full variable domain, rest sourced from reference TRBV19 and TRBJ2-3, is DGGITQSPKYLFRKEGQNVTLSCEQNLNHDAMYWYRQDPGQGLRLIYYSQIVNDFQKGDIAEGYSVSREKKESFPLTVTSAQKNPTAFYLCASGPLAQEDTQYFGPGTRLTVL.

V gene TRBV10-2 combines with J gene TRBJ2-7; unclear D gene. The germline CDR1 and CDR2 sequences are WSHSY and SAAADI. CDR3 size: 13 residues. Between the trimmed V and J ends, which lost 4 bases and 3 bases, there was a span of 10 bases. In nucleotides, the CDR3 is TGCGCCAGCAGTGGGCCCTCAGACTACGAGCAGTACTTC. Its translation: CASSGPSDYEQYF.

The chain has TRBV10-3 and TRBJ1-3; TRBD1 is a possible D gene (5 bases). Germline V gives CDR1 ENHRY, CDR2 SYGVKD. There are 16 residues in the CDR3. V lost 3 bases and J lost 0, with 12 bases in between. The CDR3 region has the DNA TGTGCCATCAGTGACGGGGGAATGATCTCTGGAAACACCATATATTTT. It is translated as CAISDGGMISGNTIYF.

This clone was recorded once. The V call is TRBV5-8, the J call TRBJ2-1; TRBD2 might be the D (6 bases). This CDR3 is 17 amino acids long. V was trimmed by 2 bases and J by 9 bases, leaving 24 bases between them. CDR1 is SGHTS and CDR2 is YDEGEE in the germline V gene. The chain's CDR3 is CASSFRSPGTRGGEQFF. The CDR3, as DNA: TGTGCCAGCAGCTTCCGAAGTCCCGGGACGAGGGGAGGTGAGCAGTTCTTC.

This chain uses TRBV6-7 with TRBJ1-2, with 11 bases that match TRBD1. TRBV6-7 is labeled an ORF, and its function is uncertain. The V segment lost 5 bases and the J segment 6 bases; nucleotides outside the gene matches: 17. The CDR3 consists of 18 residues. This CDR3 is CASSTPGHRTGGADGYTF. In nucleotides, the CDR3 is TGTGCCAGCAGTACCCCCGGACATCGGACAGGGGGCGCGGATGGCTACACCTTC.

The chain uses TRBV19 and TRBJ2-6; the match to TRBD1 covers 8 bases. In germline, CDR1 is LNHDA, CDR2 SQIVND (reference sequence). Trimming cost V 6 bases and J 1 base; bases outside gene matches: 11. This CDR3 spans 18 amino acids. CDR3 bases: TGTGCCAGTAGCCGAAGGACAGGGAGAGGTTCTGGGGCCAACGTCCTGACTTTC. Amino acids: CASSRRTGRGSGANVLTF.

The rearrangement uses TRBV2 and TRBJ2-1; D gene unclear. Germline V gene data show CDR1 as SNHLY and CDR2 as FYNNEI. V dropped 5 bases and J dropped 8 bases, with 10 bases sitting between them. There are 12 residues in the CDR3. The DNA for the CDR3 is TGTGCCAGCAGTCCCAGCCAGTATGAGCAGTTCTTC. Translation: CASSPSQYEQFF.

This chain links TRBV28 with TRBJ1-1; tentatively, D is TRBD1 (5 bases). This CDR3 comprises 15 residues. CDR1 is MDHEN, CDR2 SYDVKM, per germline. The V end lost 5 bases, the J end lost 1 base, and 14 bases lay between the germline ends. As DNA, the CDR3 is TGTGCCAGCAGTCCCCTGGGACCGTCGAACACTGAAGCTTTCTTT. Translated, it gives CASSPLGPSNTEAFF.

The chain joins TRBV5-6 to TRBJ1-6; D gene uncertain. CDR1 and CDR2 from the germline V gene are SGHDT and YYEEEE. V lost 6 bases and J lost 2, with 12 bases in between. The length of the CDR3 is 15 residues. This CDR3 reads CASIARGTYNSPLHF. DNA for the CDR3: TGTGCCAGCATCGCCCGTGGGACCTATAATTCACCCCTCCACTTT.

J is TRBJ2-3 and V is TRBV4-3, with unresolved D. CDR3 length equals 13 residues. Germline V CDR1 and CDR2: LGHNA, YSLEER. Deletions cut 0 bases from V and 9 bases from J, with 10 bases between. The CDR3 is CASSQDNRETQYF. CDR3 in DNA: TGCGCCAGCAGCCAAGATAATCGAGAAACGCAGTATTTT.

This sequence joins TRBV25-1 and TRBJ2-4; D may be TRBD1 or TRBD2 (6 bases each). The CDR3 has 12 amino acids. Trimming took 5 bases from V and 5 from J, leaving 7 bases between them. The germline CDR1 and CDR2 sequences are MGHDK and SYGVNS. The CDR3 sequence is CASSRGENIQYF. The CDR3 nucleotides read TGTGCCAGCAGTAGGGGGGAAAACATTCAGTACTTC.

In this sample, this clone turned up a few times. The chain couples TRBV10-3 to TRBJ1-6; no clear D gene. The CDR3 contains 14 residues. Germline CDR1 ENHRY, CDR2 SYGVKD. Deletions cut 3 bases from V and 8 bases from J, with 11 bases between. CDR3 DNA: TGTGCCATCAGTGAACAGAGGGCGGATTCACCCCTCCACTTT. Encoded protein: CAISEQRADSPLHF.

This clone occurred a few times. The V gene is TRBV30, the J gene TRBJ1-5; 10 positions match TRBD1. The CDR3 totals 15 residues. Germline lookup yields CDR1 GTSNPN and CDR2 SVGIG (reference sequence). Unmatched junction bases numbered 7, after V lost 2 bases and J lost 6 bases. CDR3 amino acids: CAWSQGQGMSQPQHF. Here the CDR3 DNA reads TGTGCCTGGAGTCAGGGACAGGGGATGAGTCAGCCCCAGCATTTT.